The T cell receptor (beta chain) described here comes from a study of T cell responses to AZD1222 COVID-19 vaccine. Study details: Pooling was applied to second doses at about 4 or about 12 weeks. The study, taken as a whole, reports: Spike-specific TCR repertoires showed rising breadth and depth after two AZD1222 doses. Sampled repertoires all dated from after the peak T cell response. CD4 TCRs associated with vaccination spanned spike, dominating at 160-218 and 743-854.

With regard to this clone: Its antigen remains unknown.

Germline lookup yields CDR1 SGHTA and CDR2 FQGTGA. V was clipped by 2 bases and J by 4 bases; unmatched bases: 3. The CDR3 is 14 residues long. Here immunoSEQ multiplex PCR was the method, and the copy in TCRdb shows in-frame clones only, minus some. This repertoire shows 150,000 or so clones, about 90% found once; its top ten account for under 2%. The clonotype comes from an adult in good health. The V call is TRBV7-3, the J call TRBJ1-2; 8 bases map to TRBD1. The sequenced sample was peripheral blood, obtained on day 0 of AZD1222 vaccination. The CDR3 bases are TGTGCCAGCAGCTTAGGAGGGACAGGCTATGGCTACACCTTC. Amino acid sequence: CASSLGGTGYGYTF.